One sample yielded the 20 T cell receptor beta chains listed below, sequenced in a study of OX40 agonist ivuxolimab in advanced cancers. Some clones are missing from TCRdb's copy, which holds only in-frame ones; the method was immunoSEQ multiplex PCR. The table includes about 38,000 clones, about 82% detected once. This specimen consisted of CD4+ or CD8+ T cells sorted from blood, obtained in a trial of the OX40 agonist ivuxolimab. The receptors were sampled from an adult with an advanced solid tumor such as melanoma, head and neck, liver or kidney cancer.

This chain uses TRBV19 with TRBJ2-1; no clear D. Germline V gives CDR1 LNHDA, CDR2 SQIVND (reference sequence). CDR3 length: 14 residues. V was shortened by 3 bases and J by 0 bases, with 6 bases between the two germline ends. The chain's CDR3 is CASSMARSYNEQFF. The CDR3 bases are TGTGCCAGTAGTATGGCTCGCTCCTACAATGAGCAGTTCTTC. Drawing the rest from reference TRBV19 and TRBJ2-1, the complete variable domain is DGGITQSPKYLFRKEGQNVTLSCEQNLNHDAMYWYRQDPGQGLRLIYYSQIVNDFQKGDIAEGYSVSREKKESFPLTVTSAQKNPTAFYLCASSMARSYNEQFFGPGTRLTVL.

Turning to this clone: Distinct nucleotide sequences in the sample also encode this CDR3. The V and J genes are TRBV30 and TRBJ1-1; no definite D call. V gave up 2 bases and J gave up 4 bases, with 8 bases separating them. The germline V gene has CDR1 GTSNPN and CDR2 SVGIG (reference sequence). This CDR3 contains 12 residues. For the CDR3, the DNA is TGTGCCTGGAGTAACCTTGGCACTGAAGCTTTCTTT. Encoded protein: CAWSNLGTEAFF.

The chain recombines TRBV5-1 with TRBJ1-1, with no clear D. CDR1 and CDR2 from the germline V gene are SGHRS and YFSETQ. The CDR3 runs 12 residues. V gave up 6 bases and J gave up 0 bases, with 6 bases separating them. The CDR3 is CASKELNTEAFF. The DNA for the CDR3 is TGCGCCAGCAAAGAGTTGAACACTGAAGCTTTCTTT.

The table lists this clone with a few counts. The rearrangement joins TRBV6-6 to TRBJ1-2; TRBD1 aligns across 8 bases. After removal of 5 bases from V and 5 bases from J, the junction contained 13 bases not matched to a gene. The CDR3 sequence is 16 residues long. The germline V gene encodes CDR1 MNHNY and CDR2 SVGAGI (reference sequence). CDR3 region: CASSRGRGRSLYGYTF. The CDR3 coding sequence is TGTGCCAGCAGTCGGGGCAGGGGGCGCAGCCTTTATGGCTACACCTTC.

V is TRBV6-6 and J is TRBJ2-1; the D is unclear. Germline V gene sequence: CDR1 MNHNY, CDR2 SVGAGI (reference sequence). The CDR3 runs to 14 residues. The V gene lost 5 bases and the J gene lost 8 bases, with 16 bases spanning the gap. The CDR3 DNA is TGTGCCAGCAGTCATCCAATCAGTATCGATGAGCAGTTCTTC. It specifies CASSHPISIDEQFF.

This sequence joins TRBV23-1 and TRBJ2-3, with 12 bases fitting TRBD2. TRBV23-1 is an ORF, with its function uncertain. The V segment lost 3 bases and the J segment 5 bases; nucleotides outside the gene matches: 6. The CDR3 contains 16 residues. In DNA form, the CDR3 reads TGCGCCAGCAGTCATTCTAGCGGGAGGGGGGGAGATACGCAGTATTTT. It specifies CASSHSSGRGGDTQYF.

The chain recombines TRBV18 with TRBJ2-2, with D maybe TRBD1 (6 bases). CDR1 is KGHSH, CDR2 LQKENI, per germline. Trimming cost V 2 bases and J 4 bases, with 8 bases left between them. The length of the CDR3 is 14 residues. CDR3 nucleotides: TGTGCCAGCTCACCAAGACAGGCCACCGGGGAGCTGTTTTTT. It encodes CASSPRQATGELFF.

The chain couples TRBV2 to TRBJ2-5, with D possibly matching TRBD2 (5 bases). Trimming took 4 bases from V and 2 from J, leaving 14 bases between them. This CDR3 has 15 residues. From germline, CDR1 is SNHLY and CDR2 FYNNEI. The CDR3 region has the DNA TGTGCCAGCAGTGTCGGAAGCGGCGCACAAGAGACCCAGTACTTC. Translated: CASSVGSGAQETQYF.

The CDR3, as DNA: TGTGCCAGCAGCTTTGGCGCACAGGGTGGAAGACAGCCCCAGCATTTT. It encodes CASSFGAQGGRQPQHF. The chain recombines TRBV5-6 with TRBJ1-5; D is perhaps TRBD1 (6 bases). The CDR3 runs to 16 residues. V was cut by 2 bases and J by 7 bases, with 19 bases left in between. In germline, CDR1 is SGHDT, CDR2 YYEEEE.

The chain links TRBV30 to TRBJ1-1; tentatively, D is TRBD1 (6 bases). CDR3 size: 11 residues. The ends were cut back, 2 bases at V and 7 bases at J, with 8 bases in the middle. The germline V gene has CDR1 GTSNPN and CDR2 SVGIG (reference sequence). CDR3 residues: CAWSYRVEAFF. DNA for the CDR3: TGTGCCTGGAGTTACAGGGTTGAAGCTTTCTTT.

V and J are TRBV28 and TRBJ2-7; 10 bases are shared with TRBD1. Germline assignment: CDR1 MDHEN and CDR2 SYDVKM. The length of the CDR3 is 13 residues. Losses at the gene ends were 6 bases for V and 4 bases for J; bases not matched to a gene: 3. The CDR3 reads CASRRDRGYEQYF. The CDR3 DNA reads TGTGCCAGCAGGAGGGACAGGGGATACGAGCAGTACTTC.

The chain employs TRBV7-8 and TRBJ1-1; D not resolved. This CDR3 is 15 amino acids long. CDR1 is SGHVS and CDR2 is FQNEAQ in the germline V gene. V lost 4 bases, J lost 4 bases, and 16 bases lay in between. CDR3 amino acids: CASSSPNVWVTEAFF. For the CDR3, the DNA is TGTGCCAGCAGCTCCCCCAATGTGTGGGTCACTGAAGCTTTCTTT.

In this sample, this clone turned up a few times. The chain is built from TRBV29-1 and TRBJ2-7, with D hard to call. V gave up 6 bases and J gave up 3 bases, with 12 bases separating them. The CDR3 length is 12 residues. Germline CDR1 SQVTM, CDR2 ANQGSEA. CDR3 bases: TGCAGCGTGGGTGACGCCATCTACGAGCAGTACTTC. This gives the protein CSVGDAIYEQYF.

The chain couples TRBV6-4 to TRBJ2-6, with D perhaps being TRBD1 or TRBD2 (6 bases each). The CDR3 runs 16 residues. Germline CDR1 reads MRHNA; CDR2 reads SNTAGT. The ends were cut back, 3 bases at V and 2 bases at J, with 11 bases in the middle. The CDR3 region is CASSDLGGAGANVLTF. CDR3 bases: TGTGCCAGCAGTGATCTGGGGGGCGCTGGGGCCAACGTCCTGACTTTC.

In the case of this clone: The junction differs from germline at one of its ends, possibly a read error. The rearrangement uses TRBV2 and TRBJ1-3, with D possibly being TRBD1 (5 bases). This CDR3 is 14 amino acids long. Germline CDR1 is SNHLY and CDR2 is FYNNEI. The CDR3: CASSEAGLGNTIYF. CDR3 coding DNA: TGTGCCAGCAGCGAAGCAGGGCTTGGAAACACCATATATTTT.

The chain links TRBV5-1 to TRBJ2-4; D might be TRBD1 (6 bases). The CDR3 loop spans 17 amino acids. V was cut by 3 bases and J by 6 bases, with 22 bases left in between. Germline-derived CDR1 and CDR2 are SGHRS and YFSETQ. The DNA of the CDR3 is TGCGCCAGCAGCTCCGGTTTCGGGACAAGTTGGGCAAACATTCAGTACTTC. It is translated as CASSSGFGTSWANIQYF.

In its sample, this clone was seen once. V usage is TRBV5-1 and J usage is TRBJ2-7; 9 bases map to TRBD2. The CDR3 contains 18 residues. The J segment lost 4 bases and the V segment lost 0 bases, leaving 14 bases of the junction unmatched. Germline V CDR1 and CDR2: SGHRS, YFSETQ. The CDR3 bases are TGCGCCAGCAGCTTGGCCGTCAGGGCTAGCGGGGCCAAGTACGAGCAGTACTTC. This codes for CASSLAVRASGAKYEQYF.

This clone has just one count. The chain employs TRBV4-1 and TRBJ1-4, with D tentatively TRBD1 (6 bases). CDR3 length: 18 residues. Germline V CDR1 and CDR2: MGHRA, YSYEKL. Trimming pared 8 bases from V and 0 bases from J, leaving 22 bases between. CDR3 residues: CASSSPPRQVSTNEKLFF. The CDR3 DNA reads as TGCGCCAGCTCCTCCCCGCCTCGACAGGTTTCAACTAATGAAAAACTGTTTTTT.

The V call is TRBV28, the J call TRBJ2-2; tentative D call: TRBD1 (5 bases). The CDR3 totals 14 residues. Trimming shortened V by 8 bases and J by 7 bases, and 17 bases separated the two germline ends. Germline V gene sequence: CDR1 MDHEN, CDR2 SYDVKM. The CDR3 sequence: CASSLPRVVGELFF. CDR3 DNA sequence: TGTGCCAGCTCCCTGCCCAGGGTCGTCGGGGAGCTGTTTTTT.

The rearrangement joins TRBV5-6 to TRBJ2-1; 7 bases agree with TRBD2. The CDR3 contains 15 residues. CDR1 and CDR2 from the germline V gene are SGHDT and YYEEEE. The V gene end was trimmed by 4 bases and the J gene end by 2 bases; junction bases not matched to a gene: 6. CDR3 loop: CASSQLTSAYNEQFF. The CDR3 DNA is TGTGCCAGCAGCCAATTAACTAGCGCCTACAATGAGCAGTTCTTC.